These T cell receptor beta chains were read from a single sample in a study of CD8 T cells in ankylosing spondylitis. TCRdb itself ran the 5' RACE reads through MiXCR, one entry per CDR3 protein. The table lists 150,000 to 200,000 distinct CDR3 sequences, under 15% of them singletons. Sequenced sample: blood, either unsorted or a sorted T cell fraction (not recorded which). These receptor sequences come from a female donor with ankylosing spondylitis or in good health (not recorded which). The CDR3 runs from the conserved cysteine through the conserved F or W. A D gene is named only where the DNA matches it firmly. Rows give clone size only sometimes, using once, few, many, or a class for an expanded clone.

TRBJ1-3 . TRBV10-3 many CAISDPGNTIYF TGTGCCATCAGTGATCCTGGAAACACCATATATTTT
TRBJ2-2 . TRBV12-3/TRBV12-4 many CASSFGLTTGELFF TGTGCCAGCAGTTTCGGACTTACCACCGGGGAGCTGTTTTTT
TRBJ2-2 . TRBV9 once CASSLGPGDTGELFF TGTGCCAGCAGCCTCGGGCCGGGGGACACCGGGGAGCTGTTTTTT
TRBJ2-1 . TRBV5-1 many CASSFDALGSYNEQFF TGCGCCAGCAGCTTTGACGCATTGGGCTCCTACAATGAGCAGTTCTTC
TRBJ2-7 . TRBV27 . CASSLSWQGSYEQYF TGTGCCAGCAGTTTAAGTTGGCAGGGTTCCTACGAGCAGTACTTC
TRBJ1-1 . TRBV11-1 many CASSLAGPSTEAFF TGTGCCAGCAGCTTGGCAGGGCCTAGTACTGAAGCTTTCTTT
TRBJ2-7 TRBD2 TRBV20-1 many CSARVGGGSGFEQYF TGCAGTGCTAGAGTAGGAGGCGGGAGTGGATTCGAGCAGTACTTC
TRBJ1-1 . TRBV7-9 many CASSLSVNTEAFF TGTGCCAGCAGCTTATCGGTGAACACTGAAGCTTTCTTT
TRBJ2-7 . TRBV6-2/TRBV6-3 few CASRESGAQASYEQYF TGTGCCAGCAGGGAGTCGGGAGCCCAAGCCTCCTACGAGCAGTACTTC
TRBJ2-3 TRBD2 TRBV7-6 many CASSLSGLAGGRTDTQYF TGTGCCAGCAGCTTATCGGGACTAGCGGGAGGACGCACAGATACGCAGTATTTT
TRBJ1-1 . TRBV20-1 many CSAGGGLDTEAFF TGCAGTGCCGGAGGAGGGTTAGACACTGAAGCTTTCTTT
TRBJ2-2 . TRBV11-2 . CASSRTSNRAGELFF TGTGCCAGCAGCCGTACCTCAAACAGGGCCGGGGAGCTGTTTTTT
TRBJ1-3 TRBD1 TRBV3-1 . CASSQGTGGYGNTIYF TGTGCCAGCAGCCAAGGAACAGGGGGCTATGGAAACACCATATATTTT
TRBJ2-4 . TRBV3-1 many CASSQAGVLKNIQYF TGTGCCAGCAGCCAAGCGGGAGTTCTTAAAAACATTCAGTACTTC
TRBJ1-6 TRBD1 TRBV3-1 many CASSRTTGDTNSPLHF TGTGCCAGCAGCCGAACGACAGGGGACACTAATTCACCCCTCCACTTT
TRBJ1-4 . TRBV7-2 many CASSPALGRWNEKLFF TGTGCCAGCAGCCCAGCCTTGGGACGGTGGAATGAAAAACTGTTTTTT
TRBJ1-1 . TRBV24-1 . CATSDFSGAEAFF TGTGCCACCAGTGATTTTTCGGGGGCTGAAGCTTTCTTT
TRBJ1-4 . TRBV7-2 many CASSLVALAVEEKLFF TGTGCCAGCAGCTTAGTGGCCCTCGCAGTCGAGGAAAAACTGTTTTTT
TRBJ2-3 TRBD2 TRBV28 . CASSFLTSGRALDTQYF TGTGCCAGCAGTTTTTTGACTAGCGGGAGGGCATTAGATACGCAGTATTTT
TRBJ1-6 TRBD1 TRBV20-1 many CSARDRGYSPLHF TGCAGTGCACGGGACAGGGGGTATTCACCCCTCCACTTT
TRBJ1-5 TRBD1 TRBV12-3/TRBV12-4 . CASRRTGDQPQRF TGTGCCAGCAGACGGACAGGGGATCAGCCCCAGCGTTTT
TRBJ2-3 . TRBV29-1 few CSVHPFQDTFTADTQYF TGCAGCGTCCACCCATTTCAGGATACTTTCACGGCAGATACGCAGTATTTT
TRBJ1-4 . TRBV12-3/TRBV12-4 . CASSYRGAGMEKLFF TGTGCCAGCAGTTATCGAGGGGCAGGGATGGAAAAACTGTTTTTT
TRBJ2-1 . TRBV11-1 many CASREGATSYNEQFF TGTGCCAGCAGGGAAGGGGCCACTTCCTACAATGAGCAGTTCTTC
TRBJ1-2 . TRBV5-1 many CASSLGQNDYGYTF TGCGCCAGCAGCTTGGGACAGAATGATTATGGCTACACCTTC
TRBJ2-1 . TRBV6-5 . CASSPDGRVGFF TGTGCCAGCAGTCCGGACGGTCGGGTAGGATTCTTC
TRBJ1-1 . TRBV20-1 many CSARDQTALGTEAFF TGCAGTGCTAGAGATCAAACAGCCCTGGGCACTGAAGCTTTCTTT